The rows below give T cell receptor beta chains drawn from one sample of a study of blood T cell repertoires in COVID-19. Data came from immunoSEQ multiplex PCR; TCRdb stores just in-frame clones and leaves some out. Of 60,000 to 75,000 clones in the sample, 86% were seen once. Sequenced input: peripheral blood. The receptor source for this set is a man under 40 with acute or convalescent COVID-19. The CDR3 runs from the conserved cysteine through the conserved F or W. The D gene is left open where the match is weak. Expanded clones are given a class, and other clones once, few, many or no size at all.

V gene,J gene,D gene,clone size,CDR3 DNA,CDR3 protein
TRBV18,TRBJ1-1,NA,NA,TGTGCCAGCTCACTTAATTGGGCCGACGGAGCTTTCTTT,CASSLNWADGAFF
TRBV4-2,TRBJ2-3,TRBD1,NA,TGTGCCAGCAGCCCTAAACCCGGGACAGGGGTTCAGTATTTT,CASSPKPGTGVQYF
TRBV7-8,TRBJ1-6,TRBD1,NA,TGTGCCAGCAGCTTAGGGTTTAATTGGGACAGGGAAAATTCACCCCTCCACTTT,CASSLGFNWDRENSPLHF
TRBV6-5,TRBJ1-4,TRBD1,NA,TGTGCCAGCAGCGACAGGGGGTCCCTTGAAAAACTGTTTTTT,CASSDRGSLEKLFF
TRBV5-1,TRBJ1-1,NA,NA,TGCGCCAGCAGCCCTAACAGCCGAGTGAACACTGAAGCTTTCTTT,CASSPNSRVNTEAFF
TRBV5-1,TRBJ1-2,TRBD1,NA,TGCGCCAGCAGCTTGCAGGGGGCGGATGGCTACACCTTC,CASSLQGADGYTF
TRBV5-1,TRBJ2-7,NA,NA,TGCGCCAGCAGCTTATGGACTAAATACGAGCAGTACTTC,CASSLWTKYEQYF
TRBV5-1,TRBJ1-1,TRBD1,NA,TGCGCCAGCAGCCCCGTACAGGGGTGGTCTGAAGCTTTCTTT,CASSPVQGWSEAFF
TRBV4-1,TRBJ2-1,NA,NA,TGCGCCAGCAGCCAAGATGAGGCTAGCTTCGACAATGAGCAGTTCTTC,CASSQDEASFDNEQFF
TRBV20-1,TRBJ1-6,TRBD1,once,TGCAGTGCTAGTGGGGGACAGTTGAATTCACCCCTCCACTTT,CSASGGQLNSPLHF
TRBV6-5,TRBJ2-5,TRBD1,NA,TGTGCCAGCAGCACCGGGACAGGGGGGGAGACCCAGTACTTC,CASSTGTGGETQYF
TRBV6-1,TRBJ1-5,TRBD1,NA,TGTGCCAGCAGTGAAGCGACTTACATGGGTGGACAGGGGCCGTCTAGCAATCAGCCCCAGCATTTT,CASSEATYMGGQGPSSNQPQHF
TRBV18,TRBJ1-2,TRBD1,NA,TGTGCCAGCTCACCTAGACAGGGGATGGGCTATGGCTACACCTTC,CASSPRQGMGYGYTF
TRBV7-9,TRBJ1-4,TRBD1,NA,TGTGCCAGCAGCTTAGTCTTAGACAGGGACGGCGAAAAACTGTTTTTT,CASSLVLDRDGEKLFF
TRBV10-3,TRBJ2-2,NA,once,TGTGCCATCAGTGAGTCTAGCGGAGTTCTCGGGGAGCTGTTTTTT,CAISESSGVLGELFF
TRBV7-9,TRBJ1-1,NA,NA,TGTGCCAGCAGCCGAGGGAACACTGAAGCTTTCTTT,CASSRGNTEAFF
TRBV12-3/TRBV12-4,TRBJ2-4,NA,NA,TGTGCCAGCAGTCAAAAATACATTCAGTACTTC,CASSQKYIQYF
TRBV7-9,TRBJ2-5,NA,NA,TGTGCCAGCAGCACACAGGGTTGGGAGACCCAGTACTTC,CASSTQGWETQYF
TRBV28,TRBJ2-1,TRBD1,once,TGTGCCAGCAGCCTATACAGGGGCTCGTACAATGAGCAGTTCTTC,CASSLYRGSYNEQFF
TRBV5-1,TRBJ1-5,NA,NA,TGCGCCAGCAGCTTGGATGGCCAAATTAATCAGCCCCAGCATTTT,CASSLDGQINQPQHF
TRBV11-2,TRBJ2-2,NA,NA,TGTGCCAGCAGCTTAGGAGGGCTGTCAGATAACACCGGGGAGCTGTTTTTT,CASSLGGLSDNTGELFF
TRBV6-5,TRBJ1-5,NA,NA,TGTGCCAGCAGACCCCAAAGCAAGAGCAATCAGCCCCAGCATTTT,CASRPQSKSNQPQHF
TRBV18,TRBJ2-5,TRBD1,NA,TGTGCCAGCTCATCACCGACAGGGACGGGAACGGAGACCCAGTACTTC,CASSSPTGTGTETQYF
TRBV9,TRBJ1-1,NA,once,TGTGCCAGCAGCCCCAGGACAGAGAACACTGAAGCTTTCTTT,CASSPRTENTEAFF
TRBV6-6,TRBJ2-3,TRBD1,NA,TGTGCCAGCAGTGACCGGGACAGGGGGACAGATACGCAGTATTTT,CASSDRDRGTDTQYF
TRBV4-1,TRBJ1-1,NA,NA,TGCGCCAGCAGCCAAGCGAGAATAGAACACACTGAAGCTTTCTTT,CASSQARIEHTEAFF